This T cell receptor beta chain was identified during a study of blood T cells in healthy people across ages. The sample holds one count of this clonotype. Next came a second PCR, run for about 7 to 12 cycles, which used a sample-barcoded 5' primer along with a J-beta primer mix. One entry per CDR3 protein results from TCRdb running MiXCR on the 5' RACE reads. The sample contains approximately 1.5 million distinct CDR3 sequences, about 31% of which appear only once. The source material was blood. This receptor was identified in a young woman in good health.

The CDR3 nucleotides read TGTGCCAGCAGCTACCAAGCGGGGGGGCAAGAGACCCAGTACTTC. Translation: CASSYQAGGQETQYF. The chain carries TRBV9 and TRBJ2-5, with 10 bases fitting TRBD2. Looked up from germline, CDR1 is SGDLS and CDR2 is YYNGEE. The V gene end was trimmed by 4 bases and the J gene end by 2 bases; junction bases not matched to a gene: 5. The CDR3 is made up of 15 amino acids.